A single count supports the clone carrying this T cell receptor beta chain. Genomic DNA of each subset was evenly split across several immunoSEQ plates. TCRdb keeps only in-frame clones here, not all; method: immunoSEQ multiplex PCR. The table has roughly 1 million clones, roughly 80% seen once; the top ten hold 1.4%. This CDR3 is built from 13 residues. Germline values: CDR1 KGHSH, CDR2 LQKENI. The junction had 8 bases not matched to a gene; V was cut back by 6 bases and J by 7 bases. This sample was taken from a study of shared clonotypes between healthy human individuals. Background on the study: The donor group consisted of a couple of women and a few men, aged 18 to 49.

Division of CD4+ cells produced a CD45RA+ naive subset and a CD45RA-negative memory subset. Sequencing used memory CD4+ T cells sorted from blood. Documented subset: CD45RA-negative fraction. This chain connects TRBV18 to TRBJ2-7; 8 nucleotides match TRBD1. The clonotype was recovered from a man aged 18 to 30 in good health. CDR3 nucleotide sequence: TGTGCCAGCTCCCTCGGACAGGGTATAGAGCAGTACTTC. This gives the protein CASSLGQGIEQYF.